This note documents a single TCR beta chain sequence. This clonotype was counted many times. There is no known antigen for this receptor. Base qualities were left out, and no much larger clone turns up one base away. This entry is derived from a study of Graves' ophthalmopathy and Graves' hyperthyroidism (dated by TCRdb to between 2017 and 2018). About the study as a whole: A patient counted as having stable hyperthyroidism if there was no progression to ophthalmopathy within 18 months of follow-up. The study used signatures of the TCR beta repertoire to tell Graves' ophthalmopathy apart from Graves' hyperthyroidism and to predict which patients would progress to ophthalmopathy. The independent validation cohort included 18 to 20 hyperthyroidism patients plus 17 patients who later progressed from hyperthyroidism to ophthalmopathy. A discovery set of 100 patients (around 44 ophthalmopathy, 55 to 65 stable hyperthyroidism) was enrolled to explore V-J signatures distinguishing ophthalmopathy from hyperthyroidism. Once sampling was done, hyperthyroidism patients were given methimazole at a starting dose of 30 mg daily, while ophthalmopathy patients were given high-dose intravenous methylprednisolone. In roughly six hyperthyroidism patients, the T-cell repertoires found in thyroid tissue were compared with those found in blood. In total, approximately 140 blood samples were TCR-sequenced: approximately 42 ophthalmopathy, some 72 hyperthyroidism and roughly 17 hyperthyroidism-to-ophthalmopathy patients. General conclusions and limits of the study: Ophthalmopathy was separated from stable hyperthyroidism by the 13-signature model with 85% to 90% sensitivity and less than 82% specificity in cross-validation and with 80%/75% in the test set. Sample size was not statistically predetermined, and group allocation was not concealed from the investigators. Most expanded thyroid clonotypes with a frequency above 0.001 also appeared in blood, which suggests that blood repertoires may reflect the immune response in the thyroid. In validation, the model predicted ophthalmopathy progression with 70.59% sensitivity and about 77% specificity; some 13 predicted patients were CT-confirmed with GO in a median of approximately 6.5 months.

Deletion took 5 bases off V and 4 bases off J, with a span of 5 bases between the germline ends. The germline V gene provides CDR1 SQVTM and CDR2 ANQGSEA. The CDR3 sequence holds 10 residues, the cysteine and phenylalanine included. The retained sequence is limited to the CDR3, 30 bases, with the frame set at the first base. TCR beta CDR3 regions were amplified from RNA transcripts for repertoire sequencing. HTBI primers and the Qiagen OneStep RT-PCR kit were used in a first-round RT-PCR, which was followed by a second-round multiplex PCR, size selection and purification. Sequencing of the libraries was carried out on an Illumina HiSeq2000 in paired-end mode with 100 bp reads. Per the authors' processing: Reads were processed with SOAPnuke, discarding reads with adapters, uncalled bases, mean Phred below 15, or no exact constant-primer or identifier match. COPE v1.2.5 was used to merge the high-quality paired reads. Each unique nucleotide sequence was defined as a clonotype, and clonotypes were aligned to IMGT TRB V, D and J references with MiTCR v1.1. Only V-J combinations with frequency above 0.0001 were analysed, covering 99% to 99.2% of repertoires. A TCR clonal expansion and chaos score per V-J combination was defined as the ratio of F50 clonal expansion to chaos observed in the TCRdist matrix. Welch's t-statistics and random forest were used to reduce features to about a dozen V-J combinations, which were fed into a naive Bayes classifier. Thyroid-blood repertoire similarity was quantified with the Morisita-Horn index. TCRdb's own reprocessing of the public reads used fastp at Q25 and MiXCR and kept productive beta chains. Under each unique CDR3 protein, matching rows form one entry showing the most common genes and DNA. None of the V and J calls come from the authors' own analysis; TCRdb made them. The sample records about 1.2 million distinct CDR3 sequences, around a third of which are singletons. Around 10% of the sample rests with the top ten.

Hyperthyroidism patients were newly diagnosed, with disease duration under 2 months, and aged 18 to 65 years. Anyone with other autoimmune diseases, uncontrolled infections, pregnancy or lactation was excluded from the study. Clinical symptoms, serum thyroxine, TRAb, thyroid ultrasound and orbital computed tomography formed the basis of the diagnosis. Total RNA was extracted using Trizol reagent, and RNA quality was checked on an Agilent 2100 Bioanalyzer. Input material: peripheral blood or thyroid tissue (not recorded which). This receptor was identified in an adult man with Graves' hyperthyroidism. The chain joins TRBV29-1 to TRBJ2-5; the D segment cannot be called with confidence. The base sequence is TGCAGCGTTCGGCGAGAGACCCAGTACTTC. The encoded protein is CSVRRETQYF.